Listed here is a single TCR beta chain. V gave up 4 bases and J gave up 7 bases; unmatched junction bases: 7. The CDR3 loop spans 14 amino acids. Germline CDR1 and CDR2: SGHNT and YYREEE (reference sequence). Seattle's cohort entered during active infection and was followed longitudinally. This specimen belongs to a study of blood T cell repertoires in COVID-19. Background on the study: COVID-19 samples, acute and convalescent, were from the United States, Italy and Spain. Sample material is recorded as cDNA or gDNA derived from T cells, B-cell-depleted T cells, or PBMCs.

Original data processing: How many nucleated cells were present was estimated from reference gene primer amplification. Sequenced by immunoSEQ multiplex PCR; TCRdb stores in-frame clones only, minus some. V and J calls and clone size follow that table, whereas D and trimming were derived from the DNA. The sample has some 190,000 clones, around 80% seen once; the top ten hold about 7.8%. The chain combines TRBV5-4 with TRBJ1-2; 10 bases match TRBD1. The sequenced sample consisted of peripheral blood. This sequence was found in a woman of 80 years or more with COVID-19, enrolled during active disease. In DNA form, the CDR3 reads TGTGCCAGCAGCGCCCGGGACAGGGGAATTGGCTACACCTTC. It specifies CASSARDRGIGYTF. Full variable domain (missing parts from reference TRBV5-4 and TRBJ1-2): ETGVTQSPTHLIKTRGQQVTLRCSSQSGHNTVSWYQQALGQGPQFIFQYYREEENGRGNFPPRFSGLQFPNYSSELNVNALELDDSALYLCASSARDRGIGYTFGSGTRLTVV.